This T cell receptor beta chain was documented in a study of post-analysis software for immune sequencing data (dated by TCRdb to the mid-2010s). Regarding the study in general: Relapsing-remitting, secondary progressive and progressive-relapsing multiple sclerosis were recorded as disease courses, and subtype annotation was lacking for some patients. Patient repertoires were compared against around 10 previously published healthy control repertoires from donors aged roughly 6 to 28 years. A subset of samples was prepared in parallel using single-end sample barcoding, then pooled and co-amplified after Illumina adapter ligation.

The sample holds many counts of this clonotype. The antigen it binds to is not known. Nothing much larger sits one base from this clone, and base qualities are not available. Libraries were built with PCR. Sequencer: Illumina HiSeq 2500. Unique molecular identifiers were incorporated into TCR beta cDNA libraries to reduce PCR and sequencing biases. Roughly 500,000 cDNA molecules were obtained for every 1 to 10 million input T cells, so each molecule roughly corresponded to one T cell. The patient libraries were prepared and sequenced with the same protocol used for the earlier healthy control dataset. Samples belonging to the same batch were prepared together, multiplexed and sequenced on a shared HiSeq lane. The authors' analysis ran thus. MIGEC was used to process the raw barcoded reads, and molecular identifier groups with only a single read were discarded before consensus assembly and CDR3 extraction. VDJtools was used for post-analysis of the clonotype tables, and diversity was normalized by down-sampling every dataset to the size of the smallest sample. To correct batch-related cross-sample contamination, repertoire overlap clustering matched CDR3 amino acid sequences but not nucleotide sequences. Through fastp at Q25 and MiXCR, TCRdb rebuilt clones from the public reads, retaining in-frame beta chains. CDR3 protein duplicates are merged, each entry listing the most common genes and DNA. TCRdb, rather than the study authors, made the V and J calls. The sample has roughly 730,000 distinct CDR3 sequences on record, roughly 29% of them singletons. Of the sample, approximately 0.55% falls within the top ten clones.

Overall results and qualifications from the work: The multiple sclerosis patient group was slightly younger than the control group. Significantly lower normalized Chao1 diversity was found in multiple sclerosis patients than in controls, suggesting substantial peripheral T-cell clonal expansion. Strong co-clustering of samples prepared in the same batch was shown by direct clustering with F measure, prompting a batch-effect correction.

TCR beta repertoires were profiled from peripheral blood of roughly 13 young patients with multiple sclerosis to demonstrate the VDJtools post-analysis software. Multiple sclerosis patients were children and adolescents aged about 6 to 17 years. Material for sequencing was blood. The source is a girl aged 10 to 17 with multiple sclerosis.

The sequenced DNA is TGCGCCAGCAGCCTCCTACAGGGTGGCTACGAGCAGTACTTC. The translation is CASSLLQGGYEQYF. Recombination connected TRBV5-1 to TRBJ2-5; TRBD1 might be the D gene, on 6 matching bases. The DNA matches TRBJ2-7 better at its end, which makes the J call doubtful. Taken from the germline V gene, the CDR1 and CDR2 loops are SGHRS and YFSETQ. There are 14 amino acids in the CDR3, from cysteine to phenylalanine inclusive. Only CDR3 DNA remains: 42 bases, in frame from the first base.